The source of this TCR beta chain is a study of cytomegalovirus exposure and HLA in healthy donors. CDR1 is LNHDA, CDR2 SQIVND, per germline (reference sequence). This CDR3 contains 14 residues. With 4 bases clipped from V and 8 bases from J, the junction kept 7 bases outside the gene matches. PCR primers comprised 60 Vbeta and 13 Jbeta primers. Using immunoSEQ multiplex PCR, the repertoire was profiled, and TCRdb retains in-frame clones only, with some absent. Among roughly 98,000 clones, about three quarters were seen once, and the ten largest hold roughly 1.5%. Sequenced input: PBMCs. The TCR was taken from a man in his forties or fifties in good health and CMV-seronegative. The rearrangement links TRBV19 to TRBJ2-1; 8 bases match TRBD1. The CDR3 nucleotides are TGTGCCAGTAGTACAGGGGGCAGAGTCTATGAGCAGTTCTTC. Its protein product is CASSTGGRVYEQFF. The whole variable domain, filled in from reference TRBV19 and TRBJ2-1, reads DGGITQSPKYLFRKEGQNVTLSCEQNLNHDAMYWYRQDPGQGLRLIYYSQIVNDFQKGDIAEGYSVSREKKESFPLTVTSAQKNPTAFYLCASSTGGRVYEQFFGPGTRLTVL.